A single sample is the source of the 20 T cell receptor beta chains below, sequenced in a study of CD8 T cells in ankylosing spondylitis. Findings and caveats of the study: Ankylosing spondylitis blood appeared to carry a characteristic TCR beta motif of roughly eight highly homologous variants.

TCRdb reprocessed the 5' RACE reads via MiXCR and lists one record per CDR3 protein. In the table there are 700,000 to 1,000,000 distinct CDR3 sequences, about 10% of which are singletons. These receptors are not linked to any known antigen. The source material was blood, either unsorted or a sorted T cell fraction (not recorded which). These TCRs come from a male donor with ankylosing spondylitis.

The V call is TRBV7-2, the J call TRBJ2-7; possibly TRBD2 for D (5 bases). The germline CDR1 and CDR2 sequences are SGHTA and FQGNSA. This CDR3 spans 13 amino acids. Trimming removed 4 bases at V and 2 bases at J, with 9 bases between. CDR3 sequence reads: CASSYGKPYEQYF. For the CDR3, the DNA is TGTGCCAGCAGCTACGGGAAGCCCTACGAGCAGTACTTC.

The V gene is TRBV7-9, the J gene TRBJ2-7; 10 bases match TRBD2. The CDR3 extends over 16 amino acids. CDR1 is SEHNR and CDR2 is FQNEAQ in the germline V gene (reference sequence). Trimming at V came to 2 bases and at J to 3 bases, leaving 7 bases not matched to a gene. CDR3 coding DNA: TGTGCCAGCAGCTTAAGGGCTAGCGGGAGTCTCTACGAGCAGTACTTC. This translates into CASSLRASGSLYEQYF.

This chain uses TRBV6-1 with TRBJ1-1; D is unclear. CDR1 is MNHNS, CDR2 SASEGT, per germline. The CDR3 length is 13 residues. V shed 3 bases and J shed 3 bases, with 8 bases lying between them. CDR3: CASSDPGDTEAFF. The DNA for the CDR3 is TGTGCCAGCAGTGACCCCGGAGACACTGAAGCTTTCTTT.

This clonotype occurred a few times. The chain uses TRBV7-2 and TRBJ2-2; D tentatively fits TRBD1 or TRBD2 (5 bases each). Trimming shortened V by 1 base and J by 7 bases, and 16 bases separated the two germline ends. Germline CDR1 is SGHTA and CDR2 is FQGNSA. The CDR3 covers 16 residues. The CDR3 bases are TGTGCCAGCAGCTTAGTTTCTTCCAGGGAGATCGGGGAGCTGTTTTTT. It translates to CASSLVSSREIGELFF.

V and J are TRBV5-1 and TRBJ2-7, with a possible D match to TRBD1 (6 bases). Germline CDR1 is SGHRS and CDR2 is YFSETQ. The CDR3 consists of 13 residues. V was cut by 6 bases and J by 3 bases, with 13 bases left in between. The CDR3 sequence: CASNLGGDYEQYF. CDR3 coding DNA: TGCGCCAGCAACCTAGGGGGTGACTACGAGCAGTACTTC. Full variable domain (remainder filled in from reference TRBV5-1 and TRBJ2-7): KAGVTQTPRYLIKTRGQQVTLSCSPISGHRSVSWYQQTPGQGLQFLFEYFSETQRNKGNFPGRFSGRQFSNSRSEMNVSTLELGDSALYLCASNLGGDYEQYFGPGTRLTVT.

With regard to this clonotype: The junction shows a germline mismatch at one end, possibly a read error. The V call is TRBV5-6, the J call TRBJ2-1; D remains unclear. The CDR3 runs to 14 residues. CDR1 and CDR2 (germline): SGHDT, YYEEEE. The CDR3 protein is CAISPRRSYNEQFF. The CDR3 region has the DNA TGTGCCATCAGCCCCAGGCGCTCCTACAATGAGCAGTTCTTC.

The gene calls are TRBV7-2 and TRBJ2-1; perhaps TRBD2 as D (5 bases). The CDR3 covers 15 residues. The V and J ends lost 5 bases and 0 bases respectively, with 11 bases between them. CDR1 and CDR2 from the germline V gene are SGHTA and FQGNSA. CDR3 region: CASSPVGDSYNEQFF. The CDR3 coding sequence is TGTGCCAGCAGCCCGGTGGGAGACTCCTACAATGAGCAGTTCTTC. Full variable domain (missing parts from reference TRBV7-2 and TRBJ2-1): GAGVSQSPSNKVTEKGKDVELRCDPISGHTALYWYRQSLGQGLEFLIYFQGNSAPDKSGLPSDRFSAERTGGSVSTLTIQRTQQEDSAVYLCASSPVGDSYNEQFFGPGTRLTVL.

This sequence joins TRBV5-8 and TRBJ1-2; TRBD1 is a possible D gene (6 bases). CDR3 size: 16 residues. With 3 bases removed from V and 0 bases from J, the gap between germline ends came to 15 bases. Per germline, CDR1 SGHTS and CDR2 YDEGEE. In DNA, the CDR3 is TGTGCCAGCAGCTGGTCGACAGGAACGGCTAACTATGGCTACACCTTC. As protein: CASSWSTGTANYGYTF.

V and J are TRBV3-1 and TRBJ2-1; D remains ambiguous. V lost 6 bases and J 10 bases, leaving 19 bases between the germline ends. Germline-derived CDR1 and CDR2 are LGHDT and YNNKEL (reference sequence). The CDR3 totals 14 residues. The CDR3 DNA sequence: TGTGCCAGCAGTCCAAGCGTGGCAGCTCGGGAGCAGTTCTTC. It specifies CASSPSVAAREQFF.

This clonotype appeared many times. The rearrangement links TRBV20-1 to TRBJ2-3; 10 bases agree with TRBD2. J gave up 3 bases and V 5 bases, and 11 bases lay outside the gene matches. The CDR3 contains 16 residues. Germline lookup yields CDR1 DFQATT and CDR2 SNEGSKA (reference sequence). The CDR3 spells CSASLAGVKKTDTQYF. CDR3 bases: TGCAGTGCTTCTCTAGCGGGAGTAAAGAAGACAGATACGCAGTATTTT.

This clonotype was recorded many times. CDR3 residues: CSAKPSGRAEFF. DNA for the CDR3: TGCAGTGCTAAGCCTAGCGGGAGGGCCGAGTTCTTC. The chain has TRBV20-1 and TRBJ2-1, with 12 bases lining up with TRBD2. V lost 4 bases, J lost 14 bases, and 6 bases stayed unmatched. The CDR3 runs to 12 residues. From germline, CDR1 is DFQATT and CDR2 SNEGSKA (reference sequence).

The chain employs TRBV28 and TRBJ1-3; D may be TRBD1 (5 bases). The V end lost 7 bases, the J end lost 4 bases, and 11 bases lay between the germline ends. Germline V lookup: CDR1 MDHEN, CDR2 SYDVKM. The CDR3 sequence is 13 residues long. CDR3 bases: TGTGCCAGCATCGACTCAGGGGGAAACACCATATATTTT. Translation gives CASIDSGGNTIYF.

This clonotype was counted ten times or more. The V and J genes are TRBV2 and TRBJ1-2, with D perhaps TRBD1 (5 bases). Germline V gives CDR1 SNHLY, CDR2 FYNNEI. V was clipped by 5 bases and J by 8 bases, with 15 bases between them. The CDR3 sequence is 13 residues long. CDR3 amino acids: CASSRDPQGGYTF. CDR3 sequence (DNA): TGTGCCAGCAGTCGGGACCCGCAGGGCGGCTACACCTTC.

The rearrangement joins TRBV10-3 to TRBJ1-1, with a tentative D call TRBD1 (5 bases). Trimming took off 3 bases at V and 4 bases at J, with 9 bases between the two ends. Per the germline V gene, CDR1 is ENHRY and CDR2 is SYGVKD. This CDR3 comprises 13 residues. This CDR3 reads CAISERGITEAFF. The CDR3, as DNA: TGTGCCATCAGTGAAAGGGGAATCACTGAAGCTTTCTTT.

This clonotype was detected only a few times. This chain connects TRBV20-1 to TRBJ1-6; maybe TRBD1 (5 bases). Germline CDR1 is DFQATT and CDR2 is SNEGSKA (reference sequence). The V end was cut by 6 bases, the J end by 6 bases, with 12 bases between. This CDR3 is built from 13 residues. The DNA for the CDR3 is TGCAGTGCCCGCCGGGGGGTTAATTCACCCCTCCACTTT. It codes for CSARRGVNSPLHF.

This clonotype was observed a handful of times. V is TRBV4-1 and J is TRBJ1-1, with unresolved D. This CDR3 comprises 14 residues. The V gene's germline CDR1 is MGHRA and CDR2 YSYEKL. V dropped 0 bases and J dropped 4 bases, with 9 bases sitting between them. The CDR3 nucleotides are TGCGCCAGCAGCCAAGATCTACAGTTCACTGAAGCTTTCTTT. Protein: CASSQDLQFTEAFF.

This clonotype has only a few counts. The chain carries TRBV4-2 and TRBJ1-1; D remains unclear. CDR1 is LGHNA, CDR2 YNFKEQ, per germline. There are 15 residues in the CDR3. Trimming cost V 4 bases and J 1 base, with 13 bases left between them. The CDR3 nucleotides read TGTGCCAGCAGCCTCCAATTCGGGGAGAACACTGAAGCTTTCTTT. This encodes CASSLQFGENTEAFF.

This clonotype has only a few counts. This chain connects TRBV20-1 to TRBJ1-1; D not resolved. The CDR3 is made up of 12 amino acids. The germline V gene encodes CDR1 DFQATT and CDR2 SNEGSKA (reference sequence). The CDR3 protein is CNPMRQNTEAFF. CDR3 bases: TGCAACCCGATGAGGCAGAACACTGAAGCTTTCTTT.

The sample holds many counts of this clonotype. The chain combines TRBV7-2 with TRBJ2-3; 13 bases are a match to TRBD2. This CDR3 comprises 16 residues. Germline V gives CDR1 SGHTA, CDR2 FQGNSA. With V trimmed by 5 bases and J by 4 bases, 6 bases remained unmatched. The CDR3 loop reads CASSPGLAGASDTQYF. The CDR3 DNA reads TGTGCCAGCAGCCCCGGACTAGCGGGGGCTTCAGATACGCAGTATTTT.

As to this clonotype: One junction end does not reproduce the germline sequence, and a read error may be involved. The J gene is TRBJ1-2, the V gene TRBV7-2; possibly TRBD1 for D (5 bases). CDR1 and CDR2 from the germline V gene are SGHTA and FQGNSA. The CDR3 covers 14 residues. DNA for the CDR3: TGTGTCAGCAGCTTAGCTAAGACAGACTATGGCTACACCTTC. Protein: CVSSLAKTDYGYTF.